This T cell receptor beta chain is drawn from a study of tumor and adjacent non-tumor tissue in lung cancer. This sample's RNA came from whole unsorted tissue. The library came from three nested PCR rounds adapted from ARM-PCR protocols. TCRdb reprocessed the multiplex PCR reads with MiXCR, giving one entry per CDR3 protein. The table lists 200,000 to 250,000 distinct CDR3 sequences, about 71% of them singletons, with less than 25% in the top ten. This clonotype was observed once. This is likely a read error, given that the CDR3 carries no conserved phenylalanine or tryptophan at its end. The CDR3 consists of 14 residues. From germline, CDR1 is MNHEY and CDR2 SVGEGT. The junction had 7 bases not matched to a gene; V was cut back by 8 bases and J by 4 bases.

Sequencing used lung tumor tissue. This clonotype was sampled from a man in his 60s with non-small cell lung cancer. The rearrangement links TRBV6-2 or TRBV6-3 to TRBJ2-1; TRBD1 matches at 8 bases. DNA of the CDR3: TGTGCCAGCTACGGACAGGGAAATTACAATGAGCAGTTCGTC. Its translation: CASYGQGNYNEQFV.